This entry lists 5 T cell receptor beta chains sequenced from one sample in a study of blood T cell repertoires in COVID-19 (dated by TCRdb to the early 2020s). The library relied on the immunoSEQ multiplex PCR assay. TCRdb carries this immuneACCESS record with in-frame sequences only. Its versions omit some clonotypes, under half of them owing to an unresolved V gene in the studies checked, with the rest unexplained. The sample profile shows fewer than 20,000 clones; about 85% of them were found once. The top ten hold around 32% of the sample. The sample was peripheral blood. The receptors come from a human donor with active COVID-19. The donor label of this sample is uncertain.

The CDR3 DNA sequence: TGTGCCAGCAGCAAGGAATCGGGACAGGGCGTTTCACCCCTCCACTTT. Its protein product is CASSKESGQGVSPLHF. V is TRBV21-1 and J is TRBJ1-6; no check of the table's D call, TRBD1, against the DNA was made. TRBV21-1 represents a pseudogene. CDR3 size: 16 residues.

This clone was observed a few times. The J gene is TRBJ2-3, the V gene TRBV11-3; TRBD1 matches at 9 bases. J gave up 5 bases and V 5 bases, and 11 bases lay outside the gene matches. Germline CDR1 and CDR2: SGHNT and YENEEA. The length of the CDR3 is 16 residues. Here the CDR3 DNA reads TGTGCCAGCAGCCCCGGACAGGGGCTAAAGATAGATACGCAGTATTTT. This sequence encodes CASSPGQGLKIDTQYF.

This clone came up a few times. The chain links TRBV18 to TRBJ2-5; TRBD2 might be the D (5 bases). The V gene lost 1 base and the J gene lost 2 bases, with 8 bases spanning the gap. CDR1 KGHSH and CDR2 LQKENI come from the germline V gene. The CDR3 sequence is 14 residues long. CDR3 bases: TGTGCCAGCTCACCACTAGCGAATCAAGAGACCCAGTACTTC. Translated: CASSPLANQETQYF.

The V gene is TRBV4-2, the J gene TRBJ2-1; 8 bases line up with TRBD2. CDR1 is LGHNA, CDR2 YNFKEQ, per germline. The V segment lost 0 bases and the J segment 8 bases; nucleotides outside the gene matches: 15. CDR3 length: 18 amino acids. DNA of the CDR3: TGTGCCAGCAGCCAAGAGTTCAAACGAGCGGGAGCTTTCGATGAGCAGTTCTTC. Translated, it gives CASSQEFKRAGAFDEQFF.

The chain joins TRBV7-9 to TRBJ2-7; a possible D gene is TRBD2 (6 bases). Germline CDR1 SEHNR, CDR2 FQNEAQ (reference sequence). CDR3 length: 14 residues. The V end was cut by 5 bases, the J end by 1 base, with 12 bases between. CDR3 region: CASSRMGLSYEQYF. CDR3 in DNA: TGTGCCAGCAGCCGCATGGGACTTTCCTACGAGCAGTACTTC.